This T cell receptor (beta chain) was sequenced in a study of identical twins. Notes on the study in general: A lower insertion count was a feature of abundant cord blood beta clonotypes, with no such feature in memory repertoires. Conclusions were based on cross-sectional statistical analysis, without following the same donors. Modelling approaches yielded underestimates of out-of-frame TCR alpha sharing between monozygotic twins.

To note about this clonotype: Its cognate antigen is unknown.

MiXCR, run by TCRdb on the 5' RACE reads, gives a single entry per CDR3 protein. The sample shows about 690,000 distinct CDR3 sequences, roughly 6% of them seen only once. Among all donors, each was a healthy Caucasian. The TCR comes from a man younger than 30 in good health. Specimen: naive T cells sorted from blood.

CDR3 DNA sequence: TGCAGTGCTAGACAAATCCCCCCGGATGGGAGTTCCCTCTCCTACGAGCAGTACTTC. This codes for CSARQIPPDGSSLSYEQYF. The chain links TRBV20-1 to TRBJ2-7; D is possibly TRBD2 (5 bases). The V gene's germline CDR1 is DFQATT and CDR2 SNEGSKA (reference sequence). Trimming took 2 bases from V and 0 from J, leaving 26 bases between them. This CDR3 is 19 amino acids long.